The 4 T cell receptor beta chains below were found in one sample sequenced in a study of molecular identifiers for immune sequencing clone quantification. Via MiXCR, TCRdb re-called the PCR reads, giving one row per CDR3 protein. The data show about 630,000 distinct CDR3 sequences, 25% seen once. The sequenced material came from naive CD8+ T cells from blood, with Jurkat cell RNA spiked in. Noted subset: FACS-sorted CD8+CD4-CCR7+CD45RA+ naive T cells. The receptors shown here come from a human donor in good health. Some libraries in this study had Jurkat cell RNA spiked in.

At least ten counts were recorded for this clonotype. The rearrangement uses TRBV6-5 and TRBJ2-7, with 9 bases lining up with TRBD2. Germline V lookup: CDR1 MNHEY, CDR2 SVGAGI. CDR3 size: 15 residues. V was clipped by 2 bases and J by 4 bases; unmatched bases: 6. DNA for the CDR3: TGTGCCAGCAGTTACAGCGGGGGGCCAGGGTACGAGCAGTACTTC. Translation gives CASSYSGGPGYEQYF.

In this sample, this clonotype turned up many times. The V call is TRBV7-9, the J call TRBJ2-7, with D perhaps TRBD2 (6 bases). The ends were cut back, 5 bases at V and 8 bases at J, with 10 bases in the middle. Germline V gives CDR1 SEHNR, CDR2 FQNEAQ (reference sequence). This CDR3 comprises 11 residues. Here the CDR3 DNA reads TGTGCCAGCAGCCTGGGGGGACAGCAGTACTTC. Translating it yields CASSLGGQQYF.

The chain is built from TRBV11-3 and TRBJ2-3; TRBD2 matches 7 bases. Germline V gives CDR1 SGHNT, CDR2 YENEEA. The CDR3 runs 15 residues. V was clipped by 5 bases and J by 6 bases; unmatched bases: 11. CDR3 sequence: CASSLKGRGSDTQYF. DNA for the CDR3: TGTGCCAGCAGCCTCAAGGGGAGGGGATCTGATACGCAGTATTTT.

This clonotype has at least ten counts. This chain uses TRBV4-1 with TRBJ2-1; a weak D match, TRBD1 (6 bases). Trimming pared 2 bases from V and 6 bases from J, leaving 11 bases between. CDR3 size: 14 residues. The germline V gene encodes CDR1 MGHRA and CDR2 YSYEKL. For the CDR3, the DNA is TGCGCCAGCAGCCAATCAAACAGGGTCAATGAGCAGTTCTTC. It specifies CASSQSNRVNEQFF.